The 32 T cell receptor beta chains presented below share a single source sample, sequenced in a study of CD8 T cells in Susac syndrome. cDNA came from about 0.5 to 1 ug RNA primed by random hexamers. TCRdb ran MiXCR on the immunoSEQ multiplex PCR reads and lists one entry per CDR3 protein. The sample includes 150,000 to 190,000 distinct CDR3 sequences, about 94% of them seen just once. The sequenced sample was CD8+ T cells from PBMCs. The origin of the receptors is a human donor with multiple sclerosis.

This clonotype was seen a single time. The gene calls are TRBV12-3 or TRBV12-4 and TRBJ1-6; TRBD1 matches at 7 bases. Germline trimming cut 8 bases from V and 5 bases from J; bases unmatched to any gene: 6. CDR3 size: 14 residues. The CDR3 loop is CASGRGFDNSPLHF. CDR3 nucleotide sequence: TGTGCCAGCGGCAGGGGGTTTGATAATTCACCCCTCCACTTT.

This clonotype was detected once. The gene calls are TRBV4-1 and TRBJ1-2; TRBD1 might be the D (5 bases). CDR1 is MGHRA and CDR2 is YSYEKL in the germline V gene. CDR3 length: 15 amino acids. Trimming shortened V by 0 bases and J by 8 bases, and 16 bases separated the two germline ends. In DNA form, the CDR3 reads TGCGCCAGCAGCCAAGATGGGGCCTATAAGGAGGGCTACACCTTC. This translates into CASSQDGAYKEGYTF.

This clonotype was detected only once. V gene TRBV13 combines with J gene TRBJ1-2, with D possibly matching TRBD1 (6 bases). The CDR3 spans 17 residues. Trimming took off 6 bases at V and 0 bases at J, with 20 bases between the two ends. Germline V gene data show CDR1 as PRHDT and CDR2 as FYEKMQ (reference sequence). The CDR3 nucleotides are TGTGCCAGCAGTTTCAGGGGCGCAGCCCAAACTAACTATGGCTACACCTTC. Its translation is CASSFRGAAQTNYGYTF.

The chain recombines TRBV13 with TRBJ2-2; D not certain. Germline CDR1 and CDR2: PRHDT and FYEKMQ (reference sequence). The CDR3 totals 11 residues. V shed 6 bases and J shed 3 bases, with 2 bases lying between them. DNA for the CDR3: TGTGCCAGCAGACACACCGGGGAGCTGTTTTTT. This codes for CASRHTGELFF.

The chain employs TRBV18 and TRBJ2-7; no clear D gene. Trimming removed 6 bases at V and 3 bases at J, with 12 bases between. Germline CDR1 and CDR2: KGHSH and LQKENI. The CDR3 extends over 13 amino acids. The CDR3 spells CASSTSRFYEQYF. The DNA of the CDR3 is TGTGCCAGCTCGACCTCTCGGTTCTACGAGCAGTACTTC.

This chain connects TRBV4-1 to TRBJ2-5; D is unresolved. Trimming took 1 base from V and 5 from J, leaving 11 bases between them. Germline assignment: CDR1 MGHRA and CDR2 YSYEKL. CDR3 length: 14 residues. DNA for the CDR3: TGCGCCAGCAGCCAAGTATCGCCCGGGGAGACCCAGTACTTC. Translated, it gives CASSQVSPGETQYF.

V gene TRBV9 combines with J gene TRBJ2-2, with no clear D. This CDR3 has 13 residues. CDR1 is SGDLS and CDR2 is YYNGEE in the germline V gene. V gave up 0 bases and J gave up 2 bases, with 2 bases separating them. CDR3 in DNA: TGTGCCAGCAGCGTAGGTAACACCGGGGAGCTGTTTTTT. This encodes CASSVGNTGELFF. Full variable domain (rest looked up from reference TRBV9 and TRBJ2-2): DSGVTQTPKHLITATGQRVTLRCSPRSGDLSVYWYQQSLDQGLQFLIQYYNGEERAKGNILERFSAQQFPDLHSELNLSSLELGDSALYFCASSVGNTGELFFGEGSRLTVL.

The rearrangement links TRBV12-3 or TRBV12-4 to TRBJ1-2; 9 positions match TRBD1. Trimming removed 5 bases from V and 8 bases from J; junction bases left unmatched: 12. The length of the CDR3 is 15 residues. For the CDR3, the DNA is TGTGCCAGCAGTAGAACAGGGGGCTCCTTTAGGGGCTACACCTTC. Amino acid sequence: CASSRTGGSFRGYTF.

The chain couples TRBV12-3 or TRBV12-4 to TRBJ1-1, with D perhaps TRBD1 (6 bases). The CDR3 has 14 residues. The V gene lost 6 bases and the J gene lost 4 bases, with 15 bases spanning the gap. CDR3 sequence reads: CASSYQGSGTEAFF. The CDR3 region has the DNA TGTGCCAGCAGCTACCAGGGGAGTGGCACTGAAGCTTTCTTT.

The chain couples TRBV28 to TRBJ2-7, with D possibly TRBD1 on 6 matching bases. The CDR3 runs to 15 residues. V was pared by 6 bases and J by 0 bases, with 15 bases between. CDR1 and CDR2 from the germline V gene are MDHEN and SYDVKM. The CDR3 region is CASRNPRDNSYEQYF. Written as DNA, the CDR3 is TGTGCCAGCAGGAATCCCCGGGACAACTCCTACGAGCAGTACTTC.

The CDR3 reads CASTGESREQYF. As DNA, the CDR3 is TGTGCCAGCACAGGGGAATCACGCGAGCAGTACTTC. The V gene is TRBV7-9, the J gene TRBJ2-7, with D possibly TRBD1 on 6 matching bases. The V end was cut by 7 bases, the J end by 6 bases, with 13 bases between. Per germline, CDR1 SEHNR and CDR2 FQNEAQ (reference sequence). This CDR3 contains 12 residues.

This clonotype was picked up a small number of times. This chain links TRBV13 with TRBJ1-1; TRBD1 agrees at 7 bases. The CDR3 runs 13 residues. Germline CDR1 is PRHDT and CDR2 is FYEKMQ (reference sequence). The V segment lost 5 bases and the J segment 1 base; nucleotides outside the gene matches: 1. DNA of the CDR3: TGTGCCAGCAGCCAGGGGGGGAACACTGAAGCTTTCTTT. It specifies CASSQGGNTEAFF.

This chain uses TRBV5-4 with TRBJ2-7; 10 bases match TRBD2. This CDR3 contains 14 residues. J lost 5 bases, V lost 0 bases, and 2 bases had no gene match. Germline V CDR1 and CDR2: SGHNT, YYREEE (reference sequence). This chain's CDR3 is CASSLGLAGDEQYF. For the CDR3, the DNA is TGTGCCAGCAGCTTGGGTCTAGCGGGAGACGAGCAGTACTTC.

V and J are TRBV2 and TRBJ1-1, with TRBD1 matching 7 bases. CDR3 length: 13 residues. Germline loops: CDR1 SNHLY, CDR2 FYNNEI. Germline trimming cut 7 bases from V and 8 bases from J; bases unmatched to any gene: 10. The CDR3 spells CASTDPPGQEAFF. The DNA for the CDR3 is TGTGCCAGCACCGACCCACCGGGACAGGAAGCTTTCTTT.

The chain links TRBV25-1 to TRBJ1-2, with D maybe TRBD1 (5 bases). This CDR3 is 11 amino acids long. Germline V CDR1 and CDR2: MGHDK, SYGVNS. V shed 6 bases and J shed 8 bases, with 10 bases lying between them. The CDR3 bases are TGTGCCAGCAGGGAGGGGCGGGGCTACACCTTC. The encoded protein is CASREGRGYTF.

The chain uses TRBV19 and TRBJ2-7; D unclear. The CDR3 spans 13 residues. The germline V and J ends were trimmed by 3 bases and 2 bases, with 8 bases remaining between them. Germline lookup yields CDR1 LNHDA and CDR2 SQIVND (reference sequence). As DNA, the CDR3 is TGTGCCAGTAGTATTCTGGGGACCTACGAGCAGTACTTC. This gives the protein CASSILGTYEQYF.

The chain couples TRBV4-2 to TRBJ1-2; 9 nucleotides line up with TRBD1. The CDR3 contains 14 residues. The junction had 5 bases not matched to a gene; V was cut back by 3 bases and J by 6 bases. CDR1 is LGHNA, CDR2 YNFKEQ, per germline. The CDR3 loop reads CASSQGQGVHGYTF. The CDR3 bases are TGTGCCAGCAGCCAGGGACAGGGAGTTCATGGCTACACCTTC.

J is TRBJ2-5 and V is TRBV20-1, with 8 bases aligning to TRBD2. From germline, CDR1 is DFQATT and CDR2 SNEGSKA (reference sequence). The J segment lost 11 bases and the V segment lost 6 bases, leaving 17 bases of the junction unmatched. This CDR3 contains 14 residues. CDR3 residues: CSASPSGGAKGQYF. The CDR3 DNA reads TGCAGTGCCTCCCCTTCCGGGGGGGCCAAGGGACAGTACTTC.

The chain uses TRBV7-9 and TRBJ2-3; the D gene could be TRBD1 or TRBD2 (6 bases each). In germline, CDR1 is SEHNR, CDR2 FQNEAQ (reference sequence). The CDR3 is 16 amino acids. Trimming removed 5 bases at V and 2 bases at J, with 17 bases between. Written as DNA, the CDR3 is TGTGCCAGCAGCGGTTTGGTGGGGGGCGCCACAGATACGCAGTATTTT. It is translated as CASSGLVGGATDTQYF.

In DNA, the CDR3 is TGTGCCAGCAGCTTCAGGGTTTGGGAGCAGTTCTTC. Amino acids: CASSFRVWEQFF. The chain uses TRBV28 and TRBJ2-1; a possible D gene is TRBD1 (5 bases). From germline, CDR1 is MDHEN and CDR2 SYDVKM. The CDR3 contains 12 residues. Trimming pared 6 bases from V and 10 bases from J, leaving 13 bases between.

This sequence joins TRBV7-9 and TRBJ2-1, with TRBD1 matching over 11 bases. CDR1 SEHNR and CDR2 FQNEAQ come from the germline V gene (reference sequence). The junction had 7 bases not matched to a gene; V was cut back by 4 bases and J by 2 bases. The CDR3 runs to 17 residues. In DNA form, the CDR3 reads TGTGCCAGCAGCTCCACCAGGACAGGGGGCGCCTACAATGAGCAGTTCTTC. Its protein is CASSSTRTGGAYNEQFF.

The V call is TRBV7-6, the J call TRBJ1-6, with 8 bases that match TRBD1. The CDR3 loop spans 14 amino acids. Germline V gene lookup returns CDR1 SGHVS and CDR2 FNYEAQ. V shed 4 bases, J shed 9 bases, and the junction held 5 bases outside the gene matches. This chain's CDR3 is CASSSTGGTSPLHF. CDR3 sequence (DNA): TGTGCCAGCAGCTCTACAGGGGGGACTTCACCCCTCCACTTT. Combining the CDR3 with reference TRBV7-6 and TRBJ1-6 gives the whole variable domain GAGVSQSPRYKVTKRGQDVALRCDPISGHVSLYWYRQALGQGPEFLTYFNYEAQQDKSGLPNDRFSAERPEGSISTLTIQRTEQRDSAMYRCASSSTGGTSPLHFGNGTRLTVT.

The CDR3 spells CASSPGGSNEQFF. The CDR3 nucleotides read TGTGCCAGCAGTCCGGGGGGGTCGAATGAGCAGTTCTTC. The chain is built from TRBV27 and TRBJ2-1; TRBD2 matches at 8 bases. The CDR3 runs 13 residues. V lost 5 bases, J lost 7 bases, and 4 bases stayed unmatched. Germline loops: CDR1 MNHEY, CDR2 SMNVEV (reference sequence).

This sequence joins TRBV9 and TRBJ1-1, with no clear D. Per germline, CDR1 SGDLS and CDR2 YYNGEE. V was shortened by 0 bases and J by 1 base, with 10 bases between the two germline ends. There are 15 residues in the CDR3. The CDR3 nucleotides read TGTGCCAGCAGCGTAGAAGGCCGACCGAACACTGAAGCTTTCTTT. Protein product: CASSVEGRPNTEAFF.

This CDR3 reads CASSQDQVGDTNTGELFF. CDR3 nucleotides: TGCGCCAGCAGCCAAGATCAGGTCGGCGATACGAACACCGGGGAGCTGTTTTTT. V and J are TRBV4-3 and TRBJ2-2, with unresolved D. V dropped 0 bases and J dropped 0 bases, with 14 bases sitting between them. CDR3 length equals 18 residues. The germline gives CDR1 LGHNA, CDR2 YSLEER.

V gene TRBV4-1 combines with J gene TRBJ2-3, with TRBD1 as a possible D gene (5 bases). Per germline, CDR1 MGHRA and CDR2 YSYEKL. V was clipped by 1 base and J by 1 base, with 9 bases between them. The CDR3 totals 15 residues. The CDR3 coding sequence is TGCGCCAGCAGCCAAGTACAGGCGGGCACAGATACGCAGTATTTT. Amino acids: CASSQVQAGTDTQYF.

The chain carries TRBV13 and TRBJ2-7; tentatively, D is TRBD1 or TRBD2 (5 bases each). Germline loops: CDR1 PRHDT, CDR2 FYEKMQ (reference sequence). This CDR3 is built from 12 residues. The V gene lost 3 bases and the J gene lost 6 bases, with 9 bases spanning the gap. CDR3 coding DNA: TGTGCCAGCAGCTTCGGGACGATCGAGCAGTACTTC. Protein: CASSFGTIEQYF.

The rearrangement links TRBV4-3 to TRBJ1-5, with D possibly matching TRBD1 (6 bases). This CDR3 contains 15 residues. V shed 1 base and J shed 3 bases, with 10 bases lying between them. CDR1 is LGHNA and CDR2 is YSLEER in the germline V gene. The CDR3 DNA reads TGCGCCAGCAGCCAAGCGACAGGCATCAATCAGCCCCAGCATTTT. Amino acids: CASSQATGINQPQHF.

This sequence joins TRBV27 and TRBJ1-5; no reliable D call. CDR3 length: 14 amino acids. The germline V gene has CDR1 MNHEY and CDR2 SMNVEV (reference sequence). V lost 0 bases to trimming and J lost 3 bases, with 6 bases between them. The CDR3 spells CASSLSAVNQPQHF. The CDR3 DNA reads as TGTGCCAGCAGTTTATCGGCAGTCAATCAGCCCCAGCATTTT.

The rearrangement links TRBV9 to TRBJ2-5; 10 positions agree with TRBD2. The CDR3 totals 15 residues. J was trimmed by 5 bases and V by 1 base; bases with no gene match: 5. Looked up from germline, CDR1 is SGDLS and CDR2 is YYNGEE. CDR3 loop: CASSVSGGAVETQYF. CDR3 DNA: TGTGCCAGCAGCGTAAGCGGGGGGGCCGTGGAGACCCAGTACTTC.

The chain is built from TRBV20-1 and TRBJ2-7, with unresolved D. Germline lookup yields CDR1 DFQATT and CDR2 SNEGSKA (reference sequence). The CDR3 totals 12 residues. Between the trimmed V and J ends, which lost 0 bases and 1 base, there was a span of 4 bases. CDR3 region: CSARDWSYEQYF. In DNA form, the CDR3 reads TGCAGTGCTAGAGACTGGTCCTACGAGCAGTACTTC.

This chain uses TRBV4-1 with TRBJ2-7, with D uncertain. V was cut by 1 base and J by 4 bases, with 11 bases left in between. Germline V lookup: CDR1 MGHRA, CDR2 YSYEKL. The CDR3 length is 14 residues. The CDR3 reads CASSQAGGKYEQYF. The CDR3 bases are TGCGCCAGCAGCCAAGCGGGTGGGAAATACGAGCAGTACTTC.